This is a list of T cell receptor beta chains from one sample in a study of cytomegalovirus exposure and HLA in healthy donors. Method: immunoSEQ multiplex PCR; TCRdb's copy keeps in-frame clones and lacks some. The sample records about 140,000 clones, about 80% being singletons. The sequencing sample was made of PBMCs. The source of these receptors is a male donor in good health and CMV-seropositive. Both conserved end residues are trimmed from each CDR3.

V gene	J gene	CDR3 protein
TRBV9	TRBJ2-7	ASSVGVIPPYEQY
TRBV18	TRBJ1-1	ASSPGQGFTEAF
TRBV13	TRBJ2-5	ASSGGAGGYQETQY
TRBV29-1	TRBJ2-5	SVKRVGGGGSGAQY
TRBV7-2	TRBJ2-6	ASSWYRGSSGANVLT
TRBV7-9	TRBJ2-7	ASRRILPDEQY
TRBV6-5	TRBJ2-1	ASSRERGAYNEQF
TRBV5-1	TRBJ2-7	ASSLAPGLEQY
TRBV9	TRBJ1-1	ASSRWGVNTEAF
TRBV6-6	TRBJ1-2	ASTRDSYGYT
TRBV19	TRBJ1-5	ASSIDELSQPQH
TRBV7-9	TRBJ2-1	ASSLAGGYGEQF
TRBV6-6	TRBJ2-2	ASKLADRDGTGELF
TRBV7-2	.	ASSPNRYEQY
TRBV7-3	TRBJ2-2	ASSFQGATGELF
TRBV7-2	TRBJ2-1	ASSLDSSYNEQF
TRBV14	TRBJ2-5	ASSQEAGTFETQY
TRBV18	TRBJ2-7	ASSPETGDYEQY
TRBV18	TRBJ2-1	ASSQGTSGTSYNEQF
TRBV6-5	TRBJ2-1	ASSGSGRDQF
TRBV7-8	TRBJ2-1	ASGHSGASSYNEQF
TRBV5-4	.	ASSSNSGGAPSYEQY
TRBV4-2	TRBJ2-3	ASSQGRPGTSTDTQY
TRBV19	TRBJ2-2	ASRWTSGSTGELF
TRBV27	TRBJ2-6	ASSLGGYGANVLT
TRBV14	TRBJ1-1	ASSQAYRGRNTEAF
TRBV2	TRBJ2-1	ASSHRDGNEQF
TRBV4-3	TRBJ2-3	ASSQEFRGADTQY
TRBV5-4	TRBJ2-7	ASSPGLAGHYEQY
TRBV7-2	TRBJ2-1	ASSSYGGEQF
TRBV13	TRBJ2-4	ASSPTGSGNIQY
TRBV14	.	ASSQGRATGELF
TRBV5-6	TRBJ2-3	ASSTGLAETDTQY
TRBV19	TRBJ1-1	ASSIGLRADEAF
TRBV28	TRBJ2-2	ASSLDYTNTGELF
TRBV4-1	TRBJ2-6	ASSQGIAGQEMSGANVLT
TRBV7-9	TRBJ2-7	SSSPPIHHSGSGVGEQY
TRBV28	TRBJ1-2	ATLLDRGYGYT
TRBV2	TRBJ2-7	ASSDDRGNYEQY
TRBV7-6	TRBJ2-7	ASSQETGFGYEQY
TRBV6-6	TRBJ2-2	ASSWDSTGELF
TRBV7-6	TRBJ2-3	ASSLARTDTQY
TRBV6-1	TRBJ1-5	ASSVGQGYSNQPQH
TRBV19	TRBJ2-2	ASSWTRRGNGELF
TRBV6-5	TRBJ2-2	ASRKQGDVGELF
TRBV18	TRBJ2-1	ASSARTIEQF
TRBV19	TRBJ1-1	ASGEPGHTNTEAF